This is a list of T cell receptor beta chains from one sample in a study of cytomegalovirus exposure and HLA in healthy donors. Data came from immunoSEQ multiplex PCR; TCRdb stores just in-frame clones and leaves some out. The sample table includes 75,000 to 95,000 clones. The specimen sequenced was PBMCs. The receptors originated from a girl aged 10 to 17 in good health and CMV-seropositive. The CDR3 runs from the conserved cysteine through the conserved F or W. The D gene is left open where the match is weak.

>TRBV29-1|TRBJ2-1|NA
TGCAGCGTTGGATTCCGCGATGAGCAGTTCTTC
CSVGFRDEQFF
>TRBV11-2|TRBJ1-5|TRBD1
TGTGCCAGCAGCTCGGGACAGATCAATCAGCCCCAGCATTTT
CASSSGQINQPQHF
>TRBV29-1|TRBJ2-7|NA
TGCAGCGTTGTAGTCCGTGGCGGCTACGAGCAGTACTTC
CSVVVRGGYEQYF
>TRBV28|TRBJ1-2|TRBD1
TGTGCCAGCAGGACCGGGACAGTCGGCTACACCTTC
CASRTGTVGYTF
>TRBV6-5|TRBJ2-5|NA
TGTGCCAGCAGTTACTCCTCTACCGAGACCCAGTACTTC
CASSYSSTETQYF
>TRBV11-2|TRBJ2-2|NA
TGTGCCAGCAGCCCGATGCAGGGGGGCACCGGGGAGCTGTTTTTT
CASSPMQGGTGELFF
>TRBV7-9|TRBJ1-1|TRBD1
TGTGCCAGCAGCTTGGTACAGGGGTCGAACACTGAAGATTTCTTT
CASSLVQGSNTEDFF
>TRBV6-6|TRBJ2-3|NA
TGTGCCAGCAGTCGAGGACTAGATACGCAGTATTTT
CASSRGLDTQYF
>TRBV19|TRBJ1-2|NA
TGTGCCAGTAGTATAGAAGTAGGTACAGGGTATGGCTACACCTTC
CASSIEVGTGYGYTF
>TRBV6-1|TRBJ2-5|NA
TGTGCCAGCAGTGAAGCGTGGGGGAGGACCGGAGAGACCCAGTACTTC
CASSEAWGRTGETQYF
>TRBV18|TRBJ2-2|NA
TGTGCCAGCTCACCATTGGATACGGACAACACAGCCGGGGAGCTGTTTTTT
CASSPLDTDNTAGELFF
>TRBV9|TRBJ1-1|TRBD1
TGTGCCAGCAGCCGCTCCCCTGCACAGGGGAACCCTGAAGCTTTCTTT
CASSRSPAQGNPEAFF
>TRBV7-9|TRBJ1-1|TRBD1
TGTGCCAGCAGCTTAGGGACAGGGGACACTGAAGCTTTCTTT
CASSLGTGDTEAFF
>TRBV27|TRBJ1-6|NA
TGTGCCAGCAAAGCCCTAAGTCCCCAGGGGCTGACTAACCTGGGGGCCCTCCACTTT
CASKALSPQGLTNLGALHF
>TRBV25-1|TRBJ2-1|NA
TGTGCCAGCAGTGAATCCCGAGGGTACAATGAGCAGTTCTTC
CASSESRGYNEQFF
>TRBV9|TRBJ1-1|NA
TGTGCCAGCAGCGTACACGCGGAAATACCCTCTGAAGCTTTCTTT
CASSVHAEIPSEAFF
>TRBV19|TRBJ1-2|TRBD1
TGTGCCAGTAGTGATAGAGGGACAGGGGACTATGGCTACACCTTC
CASSDRGTGDYGYTF
>TRBV4-3|TRBJ2-1|NA
TGCGCCAGCAGCCGAGACAGGTCCAATGAGCAGTTCTTC
CASSRDRSNEQFF
>TRBV5-4|TRBJ2-5|NA
TGTGCCAGCAGCTTCCGAACAGCGGGCTCGACCCAGTACTTC
CASSFRTAGSTQYF
>TRBV10-3|TRBJ1-2|NA
TGTGCCATCAGTGACCCCCTAGAGGTAGTTAACTATGGCTACACCTTC
CAISDPLEVVNYGYTF
>TRBV6-5|TRBJ2-5|NA
TGTGCCAGCGGTACCGGGGAGACCCAGTACTTC
CASGTGETQYF
>TRBV7-9|TRBJ2-4|NA
TGTGCCAGCAGCTTAGGCGCAGGGGGAGGTCAAATAGCCAAAAACATTCAGTACTTC
CASSLGAGGGQIAKNIQYF
>TRBV5-6|TRBJ1-4|NA
TGTGCCAGCAGCTTGAAAGGGCGGGAGGAGGAAAAACTGTTTTTT
CASSLKGREEEKLFF
>TRBV7-2|TRBJ2-3|TRBD1
TGTGCCAGCAGCACGGACAGGGAAGATACGCAGTATTTT
CASSTDREDTQYF
>TRBV6-5|TRBJ2-2|TRBD2
TGTGCCAGCAGTCCCCGCGGGGGAGGGACCGGGGAGCTGTTTTTT
CASSPRGGGTGELFF
>TRBV19|TRBJ2-7|NA
TGTGCCAGTAGTATAGGGCTCTCCTACGAGCAGTACTTC
CASSIGLSYEQYF
>TRBV25-1|TRBJ1-2|NA
TGTGCCAGCAGTGGTCCAGGAGGCTACACCTTC
CASSGPGGYTF
>TRBV6-5|TRBJ2-5|TRBD1
TGTGCCAGCAGCTTGGACAGGATCCAAGAGACCCAGTACTTC
CASSLDRIQETQYF
>TRBV19|TRBJ2-7|TRBD1
TGTGCCAGTAGTATGGGGACAGAAGCCTACGAGCAGTACTTC
CASSMGTEAYEQYF